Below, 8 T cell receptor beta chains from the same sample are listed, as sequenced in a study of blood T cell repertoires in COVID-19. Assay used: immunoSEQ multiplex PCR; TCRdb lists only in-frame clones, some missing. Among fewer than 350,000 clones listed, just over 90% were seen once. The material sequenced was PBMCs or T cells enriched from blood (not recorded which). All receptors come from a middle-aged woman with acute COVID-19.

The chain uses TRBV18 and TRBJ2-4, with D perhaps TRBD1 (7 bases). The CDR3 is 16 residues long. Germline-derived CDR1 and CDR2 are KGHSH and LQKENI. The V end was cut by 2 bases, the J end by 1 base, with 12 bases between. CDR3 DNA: TGTGCCAGCTCACCAGGAGGGGGCCTGGCCAAAAACATTCAGTACTTC. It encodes CASSPGGGLAKNIQYF.

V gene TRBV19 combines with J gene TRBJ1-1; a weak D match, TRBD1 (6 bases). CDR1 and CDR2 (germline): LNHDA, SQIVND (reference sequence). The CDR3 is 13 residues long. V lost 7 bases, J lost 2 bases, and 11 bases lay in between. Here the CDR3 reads CASKRTDNTEAFF. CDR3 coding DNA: TGTGCCAGTAAAAGGACAGATAACACTGAAGCTTTCTTT. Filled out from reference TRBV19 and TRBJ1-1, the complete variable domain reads DGGITQSPKYLFRKEGQNVTLSCEQNLNHDAMYWYRQDPGQGLRLIYYSQIVNDFQKGDIAEGYSVSREKKESFPLTVTSAQKNPTAFYLCASKRTDNTEAFFGQGTRLTVV.

The CDR3 nucleotides are TGTGCCAGCAGTGATCCGACGACAGGGGCGACTGAAGCTTTCTTT. Protein product: CASSDPTTGATEAFF. V and J are TRBV6-1 and TRBJ1-1, with 8 bases identical to TRBD1. V dropped 3 bases and J dropped 5; count of bases not matched to a gene: 8. Germline V gives CDR1 MNHNS, CDR2 SASEGT. This CDR3 contains 15 residues.

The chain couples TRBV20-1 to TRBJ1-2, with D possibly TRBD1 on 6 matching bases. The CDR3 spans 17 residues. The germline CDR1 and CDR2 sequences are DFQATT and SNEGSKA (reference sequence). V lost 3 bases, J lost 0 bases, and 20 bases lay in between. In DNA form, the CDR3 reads TGCAGTGCTAGTGAGCTTGGGGGCGGCCGAGCTAACTATGGCTACACCTTC. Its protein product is CSASELGGGRANYGYTF.

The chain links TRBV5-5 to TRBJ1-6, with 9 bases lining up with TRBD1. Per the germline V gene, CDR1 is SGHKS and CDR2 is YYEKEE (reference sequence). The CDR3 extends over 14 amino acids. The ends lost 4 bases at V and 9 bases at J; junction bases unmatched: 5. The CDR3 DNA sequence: TGTGCCAGCAGCCCCGGGACAGGGTTTTCACCCCTCCACTTT. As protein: CASSPGTGFSPLHF.

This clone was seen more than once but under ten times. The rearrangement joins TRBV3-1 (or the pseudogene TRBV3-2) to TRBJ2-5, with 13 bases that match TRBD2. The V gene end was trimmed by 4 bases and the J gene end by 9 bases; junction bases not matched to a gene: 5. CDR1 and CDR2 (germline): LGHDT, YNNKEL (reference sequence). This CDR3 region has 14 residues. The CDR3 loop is CASSRQLAGGAQYF. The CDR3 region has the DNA TGTGCCAGCAGCCGCCAACTAGCGGGGGGGGCCCAGTACTTC.

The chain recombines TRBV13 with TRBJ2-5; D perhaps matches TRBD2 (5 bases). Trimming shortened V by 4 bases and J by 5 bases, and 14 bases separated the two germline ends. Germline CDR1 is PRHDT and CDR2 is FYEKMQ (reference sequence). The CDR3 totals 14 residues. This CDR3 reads CASSSKRTYETQYF. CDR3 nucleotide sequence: TGTGCCAGCAGCTCAAAGAGGACTTATGAGACCCAGTACTTC.

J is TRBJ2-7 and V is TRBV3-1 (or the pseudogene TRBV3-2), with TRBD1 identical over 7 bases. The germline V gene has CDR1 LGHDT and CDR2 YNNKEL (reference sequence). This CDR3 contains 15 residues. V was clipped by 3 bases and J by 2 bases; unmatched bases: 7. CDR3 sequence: CASSHRFDRAYEQYF. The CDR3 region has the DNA TGTGCCAGCAGCCATCGGTTCGACAGGGCCTACGAGCAGTACTTC.